What follows describes a single TCR beta chain. Profiled with immunoSEQ multiplex PCR; TCRdb holds only in-frame clones, not every one. This sample has about 140,000 clones, with 85% found just once. This entry comes from a study of blood T cell repertoires in COVID-19. Sequences were obtained from peripheral blood. This clonotype was sampled from a man over 45 with acute or convalescent COVID-19.

CDR3: CASSPGDRVNEQFF. For the CDR3, the DNA is TGTGCCAGCTCACCAGGAGACAGGGTAAATGAGCAGTTCTTC. The rearrangement uses TRBV18 and TRBJ2-1; 7 bases are a match to TRBD1. Germline CDR1 KGHSH, CDR2 LQKENI. The trim removed 2 bases at V and 7 bases at J, leaving 5 bases unmatched. The CDR3 runs 14 residues.